Below are 2 T cell receptor beta chains sequenced from a single sample in a study of T-cell reconstitution after alpha-beta-depleted transplantation in children. The library targeted TCRbeta and was prepared with unique molecular identifiers. MiXCR, run by TCRdb on the PCR reads, gives a single entry per CDR3 protein. The sample carries about 540,000 distinct CDR3 sequences, over 25% recorded once. This specimen consisted of PBMCs, obtained before TCRalphabeta/CD19-depleted stem cell transplant. These receptor sequences come from a boy younger than two with Wiskott-Aldrich syndrome, due to receive a stem cell transplant.

This clonotype has more than one count but fewer than ten. The chain carries TRBV7-2 and TRBJ2-3; 9 bases are shared with TRBD2. V was clipped by 4 bases and J by 5 bases; unmatched bases: 7. There are 15 residues in the CDR3. CDR1 SGHTA and CDR2 FQGNSA come from the germline V gene. In nucleotides, the CDR3 is TGTGCCAGCAGCTCTAGTAGCGGGAGAGTAGATACGCAGTATTTT. It yields the protein CASSSSSGRVDTQYF. The whole variable domain, filled in from reference TRBV7-2 and TRBJ2-3, reads GAGVSQSPSNKVTEKGKDVELRCDPISGHTALYWYRQSLGQGLEFLIYFQGNSAPDKSGLPSDRFSAERTGGSVSTLTIQRTQQEDSAVYLCASSSSSGRVDTQYFGPGTRLTVL.

The V call is TRBV10-3, the J call TRBJ2-3; D gene uncertain. The CDR3 loop spans 11 amino acids. CDR1 and CDR2 from the germline V gene are ENHRY and SYGVKD. The V end lost 6 bases, the J end lost 2 bases, and 3 bases lay between the germline ends. The CDR3 nucleotides are TGTGCCATCAGGACCACAGATACGCAGTATTTT. Translating gives CAIRTTDTQYF.